Sequencing of this T cell receptor (beta chain) was carried out in a study of technical replicates of blood from several donors. The method was immunoSEQ multiplex PCR; TCRdb's version includes in-frame clones alone and lacks a portion of them. The data contain around 84,000 clones, roughly 98% of them singletons. The receptor comes from a human donor in good health. The sequencing input was T cells isolated from PBMCs.

The DNA for the CDR3 is TGTGCCAGCAGTTGGACTAGCGGGGTATTAGCAGAGACCCAGTACTTC. This codes for CASSWTSGVLAETQYF. This rearrangement joins TRBV6-5 to TRBJ2-5; 12 bases agree with TRBD2. The CDR3 totals 16 residues. The ends lost 4 bases at V and 4 bases at J; junction bases unmatched: 7. The germline V gene has CDR1 MNHEY and CDR2 SVGAGI.